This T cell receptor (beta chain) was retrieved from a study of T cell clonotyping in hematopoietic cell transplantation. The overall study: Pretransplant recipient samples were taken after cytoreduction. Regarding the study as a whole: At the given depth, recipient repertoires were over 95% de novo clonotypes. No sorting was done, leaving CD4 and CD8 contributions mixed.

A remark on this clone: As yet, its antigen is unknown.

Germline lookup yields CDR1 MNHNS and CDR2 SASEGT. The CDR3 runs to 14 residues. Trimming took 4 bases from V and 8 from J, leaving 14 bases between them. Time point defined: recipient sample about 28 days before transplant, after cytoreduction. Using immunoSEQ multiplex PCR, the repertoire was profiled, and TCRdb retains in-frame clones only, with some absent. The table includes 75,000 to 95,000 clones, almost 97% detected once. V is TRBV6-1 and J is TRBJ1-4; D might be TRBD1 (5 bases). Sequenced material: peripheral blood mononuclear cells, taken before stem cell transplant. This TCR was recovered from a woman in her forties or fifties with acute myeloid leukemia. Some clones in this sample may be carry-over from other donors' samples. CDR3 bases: TGTGCCAGCAGTGGGACATACGGAATGGAAAAACTGTTTTTT. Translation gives CASSGTYGMEKLFF.